This T cell receptor (beta chain) appears in the sequencing data of a study of blood T cell repertoires in COVID-19. Study summary: Acute-phase and convalescent COVID-19 samples originated in the United States, Italy and Spain. Sources were T cells, B-cell-depleted T cells, or PBMCs; the material itself was cDNA or gDNA.

Generated by immunoSEQ multiplex PCR, the TCRdb table keeps only in-frame clones and is missing some. The sample has around 250,000 clones; roughly 86% are singletons. Germline assignment: CDR1 SGHRS and CDR2 YFSETQ. The V gene end was trimmed by 4 bases and the J gene end by 8 bases; junction bases not matched to a gene: 10. This CDR3 contains 17 residues. The sequence derives from a man of 80 years or more with acute or convalescent COVID-19. Specimen: peripheral blood. The chain couples TRBV5-1 to TRBJ2-1; 15 bases are a match to TRBD2. CDR3 sequence: CASSTGLAGGTGDEQFF. The CDR3 nucleotides are TGCGCCAGCAGCACGGGACTAGCGGGGGGTACTGGGGATGAGCAGTTCTTC.